This T cell receptor (beta chain) is from a study of T cells in Graves' hyperthyroidism and ophthalmopathy. The study enrolled patients aged 18 to 65 with newly diagnosed hyperthyroidism of under 2 months' duration. Any patient presenting with uncontrolled infection, other autoimmune disease, pregnancy or lactation was left out. Study-level results: The model anticipated ophthalmopathy a median about six months pre-onset.

In germline, CDR1 is LNHDA, CDR2 SQIVND (reference sequence). The CDR3 contains 11 residues. V was shortened by 3 bases and J by 10 bases, with 7 bases between the two germline ends. It was RNA transcripts that yielded the amplified TCR beta CDR3 regions. HTBI primers were used for first-round RT-PCR of the TCR CDR3. From the multiplex PCR reads, TCRdb called clonotypes with MiXCR, one entry per CDR3 protein. This table has about 290,000 distinct CDR3 sequences, approximately 13% appearing once. Concerning this clonotype itself: No antigen is known for it.

This sequence was found in a woman in her 40s with Graves' hyperthyroidism. Sequencing used blood. The chain uses TRBV19 and TRBJ2-1, with a tentative D call TRBD2 (6 bases). Written as DNA, the CDR3 is TGTGCCAGTAGTATGCGGGGAGAGCAGTTCTTC. Its translation is CASSMRGEQFF.